This T cell receptor (beta chain) originates from a study of T cell repertoires in cytomegalovirus infection. Across the whole study: Matching HLA type, along with CMV infection, was indicated by public TCR beta signatures.

TCRdb processed the reads anew with MiXCR; each CDR3 protein has one entry. The sample lists approximately 400,000 distinct CDR3 sequences, 25% to 40% occurring once. The V gene's germline CDR1 is MNHNS and CDR2 SASEGT. V lost 1 base, J lost 6 bases, and 2 bases stayed unmatched. The CDR3 covers 15 residues. The sample comprised PBMCs. This sequence was found in a human donor in good health (CMV status not recorded). Some clones in this sample may be carry-over from other donors' samples. The chain is built from TRBV6-1 and TRBJ1-6; TRBD1 matches 8 bases. CDR3 residues: CASSEGTGTNSPLHF. CDR3 coding DNA: TGTGCCAGCAGTGAAGGGACAGGGACTAATTCACCCCTCCACTTT.